This entry features one TCR beta chain sequence. Its antigen remains unknown. From germline, CDR1 is SGHDT and CDR2 YYEEEE. The CDR3 has 15 amino acids. Trimming left V 0 bases short and J 7 bases short, with 13 bases between. This sample stems from a study of tumor-infiltrating lymphocytes in primary liver carcinoma. Overall study results and limits: Tumor tissue displayed a significantly greater top-250-clone fraction than blood (p = 0.039). Present in all five tumor regions were only about 7-25% of the top clones.

Between about 18 and 33 mg of unsorted bulk tissue served as the source from which RNA and DNA were co-extracted. The template, approximately 500 ng total RNA, yielded TCR beta cDNA made with a constant-region primer. Libraries covering TCR beta were generated through three nested multiplex PCR rounds (using a slightly modified ARM-PCR). Researchers ran the first two PCR rounds for about 11 cycles each with TRBV1-TRBV30 forward primers and a C-beta reverse primer. TCRdb called the multiplex PCR reads again in MiXCR, with one record for every CDR3 protein. The data hold approximately 54,000 distinct CDR3 sequences, with 60% to 75% observed a single time.

The TCR originated in a man aged 35-49 years with primary liver carcinoma and hepatitis B virus infection. The source material was liver tumor tissue from sampling region 2. Subset reported: tumor region T2, inferior pole. The genes are TRBV5-6 and TRBJ2-2; no clear D. The CDR3 loop is CASSLAPRVIGELFF. CDR3 bases: TGTGCCAGCAGCTTGGCACCCAGAGTCATCGGGGAGCTGTTTTTT.